Listed here are 13 T cell receptor beta chains from one sample, sequenced in a study of Ad26.COV2.S vaccination and SARS-CoV-2 variants. Treatment given: approximately 18 received Ad26.COV2.S at low or high dose, single or two shots; roughly five received placebo; per-sample allocation not given. Material that was analyzed had been drawn on day 63 after the first vaccine or placebo injection. Sequenced by immunoSEQ multiplex PCR; TCRdb stores in-frame clones only, minus some. The sample contains 400,000 to 500,000 clones, around 87% of which appear only once. The sequencing here drew on peripheral blood, taken in a trial of Ad26.COV2.S vaccine versus placebo. These receptors were collected from a person aged 18-65 years who received the Ad26.COV2.S COVID-19 vaccine or a placebo.

The chain joins TRBV9 to TRBJ1-2; 7 bases match TRBD1. This CDR3 has 13 residues. Germline values: CDR1 SGDLS, CDR2 YYNGEE. The V gene end was trimmed by 4 bases and the J gene end by 4 bases; junction bases not matched to a gene: 4. In DNA, the CDR3 is TGTGCCAGCAGCTTATCAGGGGGCTATGGCTACACCTTC. Translated, it gives CASSLSGGYGYTF.

V is TRBV5-1 and J is TRBJ2-7; D call uncertain. CDR1 SGHRS and CDR2 YFSETQ come from the germline V gene. The CDR3 has 14 residues. The V end lost 3 bases, the J end lost 3 bases, and 13 bases lay between the germline ends. The CDR3 DNA reads as TGCGCCAGCAGCTCCAACCCGCCGGACTACGAGCAGTACTTC. It yields the protein CASSSNPPDYEQYF.

This rearrangement joins TRBV4-1 to TRBJ1-1; tentatively, D is TRBD1 (6 bases). The CDR3 sequence is 16 residues long. V gave up 1 base and J gave up 5 bases, with 17 bases separating them. Germline V gives CDR1 MGHRA, CDR2 YSYEKL. In DNA, the CDR3 is TGCGCCAGCAGCCAAGTTTGGCGGGGGCCGGGGACTGAAGCTTTCTTT. It is translated as CASSQVWRGPGTEAFF.

This clone has at least ten counts. This chain connects TRBV5-1 to TRBJ1-6, with 8 bases that match TRBD1. The trim removed 5 bases at V and 7 bases at J, leaving 5 bases unmatched. The CDR3 spans 14 residues. Germline CDR1 reads SGHRS; CDR2 reads YFSETQ. CDR3 sequence: CASREDRENSPLHF. CDR3 in DNA: TGCGCCAGCAGGGAGGACAGGGAGAATTCACCCCTCCACTTT.

This chain joins TRBV6-6 and TRBJ2-7, with a weak D call TRBD1 (5 bases). Germline V lookup: CDR1 MNHNY, CDR2 SVGAGI (reference sequence). The germline V and J ends were trimmed by 5 bases and 1 base, with 9 bases remaining between them. This CDR3 is 13 amino acids long. Written as DNA, the CDR3 is TGTGCCAGCAGTCTGACAGCTTCCTACGAGCAGTACTTC. It is translated as CASSLTASYEQYF.

V usage is TRBV7-9 and J usage is TRBJ2-5; D gene ambiguous. This CDR3 contains 13 residues. The V gene's germline CDR1 is SEHNR and CDR2 FQNEAQ (reference sequence). Trimming cost V 5 bases and J 7 bases, with 14 bases left between them. The chain's CDR3 is CASSQVGFGTQYF. The DNA of the CDR3 is TGTGCCAGCAGCCAGGTCGGGTTCGGGACCCAGTACTTC.

The chain links TRBV6-2 or TRBV6-3 to TRBJ1-2, with D perhaps TRBD1 (5 bases). The CDR3 has 13 residues. The V end lost 0 bases, the J end lost 7 bases, and 9 bases lay between the germline ends. Germline V lookup: CDR1 MNHEY, CDR2 SVGEGT. The CDR3 coding sequence is TGTGCCAGCAGTTACTCGAAGGGGTCTGGCTACACCTTC. It encodes CASSYSKGSGYTF.

This chain uses TRBV25-1 with TRBJ1-2; 8 nucleotides align to TRBD1. The CDR3 has 13 amino acids. V lost 4 bases and J lost 6; bases outside the gene matches: 4. From germline, CDR1 is MGHDK and CDR2 SYGVNS. The chain's CDR3 is CASSVGTGDGYTF. In DNA form, the CDR3 reads TGTGCCAGCAGTGTCGGGACAGGAGATGGCTACACCTTC.

J is TRBJ2-7 and V is TRBV5-1; no clear D. The CDR3 contains 16 residues. V dropped 0 bases and J dropped 5 bases, with 18 bases sitting between them. In germline, CDR1 is SGHRS, CDR2 YFSETQ. CDR3 amino acids: CASSLDPPPQGHEQYF. CDR3 DNA sequence: TGCGCCAGCAGCTTGGACCCTCCCCCCCAAGGACACGAGCAGTACTTC.

This chain connects TRBV7-9 to TRBJ2-3; possible D gene TRBD2, 7 bases. This CDR3 has 15 amino acids. V lost 5 bases and J 2 bases, leaving 14 bases between the germline ends. CDR1 and CDR2 (germline): SEHNR, FQNEAQ (reference sequence). The CDR3 nucleotides are TGTGCCAGCAGCCCCAATGGGGGGGCCACAGATACGCAGTATTTT. Its translation is CASSPNGGATDTQYF.

V is TRBV9 and J is TRBJ2-7; 7 bases map to TRBD2. In germline, CDR1 is SGDLS, CDR2 YYNGEE. With 3 bases clipped from V and 6 bases from J, the junction kept 6 bases outside the gene matches. CDR3 length: 13 residues. The CDR3: CASSDPSGGEQYF. The CDR3 nucleotides are TGTGCCAGCAGCGATCCATCGGGGGGCGAGCAGTACTTC.

This sequence joins TRBV30 and TRBJ2-5; 8 nucleotides align to TRBD2. CDR3 length: 12 residues. V was pared by 4 bases and J by 5 bases, with 3 bases of the junction left unmatched. From germline, CDR1 is GTSNPN and CDR2 SVGIG (reference sequence). The CDR3 reads CAWTSGGETQYF. The DNA for the CDR3 is TGTGCCTGGACAAGCGGGGGTGAGACCCAGTACTTC.

This clone was recorded once. This sequence joins TRBV28 and TRBJ1-6, with D tentatively TRBD1 (6 bases). This CDR3 has 14 amino acids. The germline CDR1 and CDR2 sequences are MDHEN and SYDVKM. The V gene lost 8 bases and the J gene lost 8 bases, with 16 bases spanning the gap. CDR3 residues: CASRDTSSHSPLHF. The CDR3 bases are TGTGCCAGCCGGGACACCAGTTCTCATTCACCCCTCCACTTT. Complete variable domain (other parts from reference TRBV28 and TRBJ1-6): DVKVTQSSRYLVKRTGEKVFLECVQDMDHENMFWYRQDPGLGLRLIYFSYDVKMKEKGDIPEGYSVSREKKERFSLILESASTNQTSMYLCASRDTSSHSPLHFGNGTRLTVT.